This T cell receptor (beta chain) derives from a study of shared clonotypes between healthy human individuals. Study-wide results and limits: The study generally estimated greater richness for naive than memory subsets.

This CDR3 contains 17 residues. The ends were cut back, 2 bases at V and 2 bases at J, with 18 bases in the middle. Germline-derived CDR1 and CDR2 are SEHNR and FQNEAQ (reference sequence). Comments on this clone: Its antigen is still unknown.

The assay was carried out at the deep level. TCRdb's copy holds only in-frame clones and misses some; the assay was immunoSEQ multiplex PCR. The sample shows over a million clones, roughly 96% of them seen only once. The TCR originated in a man younger than 40 in good health. Sequencing used naive CD4+ T cells sorted from blood. The subset was: CD45RA+ positively selected. This rearrangement joins TRBV7-9 to TRBJ1-1; tentatively, D is TRBD1 (6 bases). The CDR3 spells CASSLIDRSAFNTEAFF. CDR3 bases: TGTGCCAGCAGCTTAATAGACAGGTCCGCCTTTAACACTGAAGCTTTCTTT. Supplemented by reference TRBV7-9 and TRBJ1-1, the full variable domain reads DTGVSQNPRHKITKRGQNVTFRCDPISEHNRLYWYRQTLGQGPEFLTYFQNEAQLEKSRLLSDRFSAERPKGSFSTLEIQRTEQGDSAMYLCASSLIDRSAFNTEAFFGQGTRLTVV.